This T cell receptor beta chain was observed in a study of molecular identifiers for immune sequencing clone quantification. Study findings and constraints: Whereas clones above 20 RNA copies held under 1% of naive-cell molecules, they held over 98% of effector molecules.

TCRdb reanalysed the PCR reads using MiXCR and keeps one entry per CDR3 protein. The sample carries about 70,000 distinct CDR3 sequences, roughly 20% recorded once. This clonotype showed up many times. Antigen unknown. Naive CD8 T cells were picked out by sorting for CD8+CD4-CCR7+CD45RA+. Germline values: CDR1 GTSNPN, CDR2 SVGIG (reference sequence). The CDR3 length is 14 residues. V lost 3 bases, J lost 0 bases, and 11 bases lay in between. The receptor comes from a human donor in good health. Some libraries in this study had Jurkat cell RNA spiked in. Sample: naive CD8+ T cells from blood, with Jurkat cell RNA spiked in. Stated subset: FACS-sorted CD8+CD4-CCR7+CD45RA+ naive T cells. The rearrangement uses TRBV30 and TRBJ1-2; no firm D call. The CDR3 sequence: CAWRQTDANYGYTF. The CDR3 DNA follows: TGTGCCTGGAGGCAAACAGATGCTAACTATGGCTACACCTTC.